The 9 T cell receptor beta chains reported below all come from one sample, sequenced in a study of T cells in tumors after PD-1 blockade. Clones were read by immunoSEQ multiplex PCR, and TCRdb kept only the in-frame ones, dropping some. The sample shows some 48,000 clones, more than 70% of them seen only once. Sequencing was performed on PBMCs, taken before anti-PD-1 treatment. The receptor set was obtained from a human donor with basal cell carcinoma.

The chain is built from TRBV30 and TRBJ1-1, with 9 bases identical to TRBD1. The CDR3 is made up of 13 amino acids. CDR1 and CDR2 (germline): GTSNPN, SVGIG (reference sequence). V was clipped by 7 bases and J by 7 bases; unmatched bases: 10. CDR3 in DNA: TGTGCCTCCCTGGGACAGGGCGGTTTTGAAGCTTTCTTT. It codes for CASLGQGGFEAFF.

The CDR3 sequence: CASSLTPSASYEQYF. CDR3 nucleotide sequence: TGTGCCAGCAGCTTGACGCCTAGCGCGTCCTACGAGCAGTACTTC. The chain couples TRBV7-9 to TRBJ2-7; tentatively, D is TRBD2 (6 bases). The ends were cut back, 3 bases at V and 1 base at J, with 13 bases in the middle. Per germline, CDR1 SEHNR and CDR2 FQNEAQ (reference sequence). This CDR3 contains 15 residues.

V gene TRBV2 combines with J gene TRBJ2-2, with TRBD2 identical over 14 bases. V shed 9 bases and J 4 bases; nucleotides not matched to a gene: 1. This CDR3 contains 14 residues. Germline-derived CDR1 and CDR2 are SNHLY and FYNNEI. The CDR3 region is CASGTSGGTGELFF. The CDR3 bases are TGTGCCAGTGGGACTAGCGGGGGCACCGGGGAGCTGTTTTTT. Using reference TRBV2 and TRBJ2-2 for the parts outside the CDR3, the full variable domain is EPEVTQTPSHQVTQMGQEVILRCVPISNHLYFYWYRQILGQKVEFLVSFYNNEISEKSEIFDDQFSVERPDGSNFTLKIRSTKLEDSAMYFCASGTSGGTGELFFGEGSRLTVL.

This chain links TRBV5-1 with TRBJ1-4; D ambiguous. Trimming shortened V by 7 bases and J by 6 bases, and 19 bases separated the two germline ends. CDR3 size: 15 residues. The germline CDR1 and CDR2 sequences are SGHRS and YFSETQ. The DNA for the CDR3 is TGCGCCAGCGCACCGGGCCTCGTGGACCATGAAAAACTGTTTTTT. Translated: CASAPGLVDHEKLFF.

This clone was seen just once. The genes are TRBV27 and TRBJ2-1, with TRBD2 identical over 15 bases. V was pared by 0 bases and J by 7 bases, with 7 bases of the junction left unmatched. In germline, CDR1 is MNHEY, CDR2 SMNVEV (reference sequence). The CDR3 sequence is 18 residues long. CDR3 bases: TGTGCCAGCAGTTTATCGCGGACTAGCGGGGGGGCCAGGAATGAGCAGTTCTTC. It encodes CASSLSRTSGGARNEQFF.

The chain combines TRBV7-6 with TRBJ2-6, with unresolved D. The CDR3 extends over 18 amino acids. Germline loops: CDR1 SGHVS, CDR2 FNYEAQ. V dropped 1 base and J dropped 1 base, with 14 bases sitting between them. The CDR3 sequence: CASSLEPASRSGANVLTF. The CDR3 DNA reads TGTGCCAGCAGCTTAGAGCCCGCCTCTAGGTCTGGGGCCAACGTCCTGACTTTC.

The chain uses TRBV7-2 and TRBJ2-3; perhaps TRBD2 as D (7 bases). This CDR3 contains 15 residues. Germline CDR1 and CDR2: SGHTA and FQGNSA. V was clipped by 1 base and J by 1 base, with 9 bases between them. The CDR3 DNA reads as TGTGCCAGCAGCTTAGGAGGGGGGGGCACAGATACGCAGTATTTT. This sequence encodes CASSLGGGGTDTQYF.

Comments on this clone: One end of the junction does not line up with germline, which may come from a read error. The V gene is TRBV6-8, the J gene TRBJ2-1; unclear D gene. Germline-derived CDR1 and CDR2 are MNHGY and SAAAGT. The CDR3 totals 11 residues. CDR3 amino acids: CASSYGHQLVF. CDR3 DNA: TGTGCCAGCAGTTATGGGCACCAATTGGTCTTC.

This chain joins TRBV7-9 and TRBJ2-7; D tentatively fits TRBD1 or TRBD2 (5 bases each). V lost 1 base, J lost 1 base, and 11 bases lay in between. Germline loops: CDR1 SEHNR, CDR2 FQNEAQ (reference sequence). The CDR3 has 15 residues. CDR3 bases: TGTGCCAGCAGCTTAGTGAGGGGTCAGTCCTACGAGCAGTACTTC. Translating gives CASSLVRGQSYEQYF.